The clone carrying this T cell receptor beta chain was detected many times. The data stem from a study of T-cell reconstitution after alpha-beta-depleted transplantation in children. This sample's TCRbeta library carried unique molecular identifier barcodes. TCRdb re-analysed the PCR reads in MiXCR, keeping a single row per CDR3 protein. The sample has about 640,000 distinct CDR3 sequences, around 16% seen once; the top ten hold 1.1%. V lost 6 bases, J lost 4 bases, and 12 bases lay in between. The CDR3 length is 13 residues. Germline CDR1 and CDR2: MNHNY and SVGAGI (reference sequence). This chain joins TRBV6-6 and TRBJ1-1; D not resolved. Sequenced here: PBMCs from the stem cell graft donor, sampled from the stem cell graft. The source of this sequence is a human donor who donated a stem cell graft to a child with acute myeloid leukemia. DNA of the CDR3: TGTGCCAGCAGGGCAGAGGATGGCACTGAAGCTTTCTTT. Translated: CASRAEDGTEAFF.